This TCR beta chain stems from a study of preoperative IRX-2 immunotherapy in early breast cancer (dated by TCRdb to between 2017 and 2020). In this sample, this clone turned up once. Which antigen it targets is not known. The record has no base qualities; no much larger clone is one base away. Receptor libraries were prepared by the immunoSEQ multiplex PCR assay. TCRdb retrieved this table from immuneACCESS and kept in-frame rearrangements only. Not all clones are present; in checked studies, unresolved V genes account for under half, and no reason is known for the remainder. The sample profile shows 20,000 to 30,000 clones; around 75% of them were found once. Together, the top ten hold 2% to 2.5% of the sample. From the cysteine up to the phenylalanine, the CDR3 has a length of 17 residues. Only the CDR3 DNA is retained, 51 bases long and in frame from the first base. The germline V gene yields MNHGY for CDR1 and SAAAGT for CDR2. The junction shows trimming of 5 bases on V and 0 bases on J, and the gene matches do not reach 10 bases of it.

This specimen's treatment or condition label, per the study, means: preoperative locoregional IRX-2 cytokine immunotherapy. The samples were obtained from a phase Ib study in which preoperative, locoregional IRX-2 cytokine immunotherapy intended to prime immune responses was tested. The donors were early-stage breast cancer patients who were given IRX-2 prior to surgery. The starting material was lymph node tissue, obtained before IRX-2 immunotherapy. The V and J segments used are TRBV6-8 and TRBJ1-5; the junction holds 7 bases that match TRBD1. This receptor was obtained from a human donor with breast cancer. The nucleotide sequence is TGTGCCAGCAGTCCATATCGGGGGACAGATAGCAATCAGCCCCAGCATTTT. It codes for CASSPYRGTDSNQPQHF.